Shown below are 27 T cell receptor beta chains from a single sample sequenced in a study of CD8 T cells in ankylosing spondylitis. Findings of the study overall: A TCR beta motif of several highly homologous variants seemed to mark ankylosing spondylitis blood.

TCRdb re-analysed the 5' RACE reads in MiXCR, keeping a single row per CDR3 protein. The profile covers around 770,000 distinct CDR3 sequences, with 15% to 20% appearing a single time and under 20% taken by the ten largest. Their specific antigens are unknown. The sample comprised blood, either unsorted or a sorted T cell fraction (not recorded which). The receptors come from a male donor with ankylosing spondylitis.

The V call is TRBV9, the J call TRBJ2-3; 11 nucleotides match TRBD2. V lost 4 bases, J lost 3 bases, and 16 bases stayed unmatched. Germline V gene data show CDR1 as SGDLS and CDR2 as YYNGEE. CDR3 length equals 19 residues. CDR3: CASSPSGGIAGGHTDTQYF. The CDR3 coding sequence is TGTGCCAGCAGCCCCTCTGGTGGGATAGCGGGGGGGCATACAGATACGCAGTATTTT.

V gene TRBV6-1 combines with J gene TRBJ1-1; D may be TRBD1 (5 bases). CDR3 length: 14 residues. CDR1 is MNHNS, CDR2 SASEGT, per germline. V lost 1 base, J lost 5 bases, and 11 bases lay in between. CDR3 bases: TGTGCCAGCAGTGAAGGCGGGGGGTGGACTGAAGCTTTCTTT. This codes for CASSEGGGWTEAFF.

This chain uses TRBV5-1 with TRBJ2-1; 12 nucleotides align to TRBD2. V gave up 0 bases and J gave up 8 bases; unmatched junction bases: 18. The V gene's germline CDR1 is SGHRS and CDR2 YFSETQ. The CDR3 consists of 20 residues. CDR3: CASSLGVWGTSGRRRDEQFF. The CDR3 DNA reads as TGCGCCAGCAGCTTGGGGGTTTGGGGGACTAGCGGGCGTCGGAGAGATGAGCAGTTCTTC.

The chain is built from TRBV5-6 and TRBJ1-2; D possibly corresponds to TRBD1 (6 bases). Germline V gene lookup returns CDR1 SGHDT and CDR2 YYEEEE. Trimming took off 2 bases at V and 3 bases at J, with 8 bases between the two ends. The CDR3 extends over 13 amino acids. CDR3 bases: TGTGCCAGCAGCTTCGGGACATACTATGGCTACACCTTC. Its protein is CASSFGTYYGYTF.

The chain joins TRBV12-3 or TRBV12-4 to TRBJ2-2; D uncertain. CDR3 length equals 12 residues. The ends were cut back, 5 bases at V and 6 bases at J, with 7 bases in the middle. The CDR3 loop is CASSKSAGELFF. CDR3 nucleotides: TGTGCCAGCAGTAAATCGGCCGGGGAGCTGTTTTTT.

The rearrangement uses TRBV20-1 and TRBJ2-7; the match to TRBD2 covers 13 bases. The CDR3 runs 13 residues. Germline V gene sequence: CDR1 DFQATT, CDR2 SNEGSKA (reference sequence). After removal of 5 bases from V and 6 bases from J, the junction contained 4 bases not matched to a gene. The CDR3 spells CSAETSGRREQYF. Here the CDR3 DNA reads TGCAGTGCTGAGACTAGCGGGAGGCGCGAGCAGTACTTC.

The chain recombines TRBV20-1 with TRBJ1-6; D uncertain. Trimming removed 0 bases at V and 7 bases at J, with 4 bases between. Germline values: CDR1 DFQATT, CDR2 SNEGSKA (reference sequence). CDR3 length equals 12 residues. This CDR3 reads CSARDINSPLHF. The CDR3 DNA follows: TGCAGTGCTAGAGACATAAATTCACCCCTCCACTTT.

The rearrangement joins TRBV20-1 to TRBJ2-7; 9 bases match TRBD2. This CDR3 region has 15 residues. V dropped 4 bases and J dropped 4; count of bases not matched to a gene: 11. Germline V lookup: CDR1 DFQATT, CDR2 SNEGSKA (reference sequence). The CDR3 reads CSATRTSGLLYEQYF. The CDR3 DNA reads TGCAGTGCTACGCGCACTAGCGGGCTTTTGTACGAGCAGTACTTC.

The J gene is TRBJ1-2, the V gene TRBV5-1; D might be TRBD1 (5 bases). The CDR3 extends over 15 amino acids. With 5 bases removed from V and 8 bases from J, the gap between germline ends came to 22 bases. Germline loops: CDR1 SGHRS, CDR2 YFSETQ. The CDR3 DNA sequence: TGCGCCAGCAGGCCCGGGACTTCCTCCGTCGGCGGCTACACCTTC. Translated, it gives CASRPGTSSVGGYTF. The full variable domain, its missing parts supplied by reference TRBV5-1 and TRBJ1-2, is KAGVTQTPRYLIKTRGQQVTLSCSPISGHRSVSWYQQTPGQGLQFLFEYFSETQRNKGNFPGRFSGRQFSNSRSEMNVSTLELGDSALYLCASRPGTSSVGGYTFGSGTRLTVV.

V and J are TRBV20-1 and TRBJ2-7; 8 nucleotides agree with TRBD2. CDR1 is DFQATT and CDR2 is SNEGSKA in the germline V gene (reference sequence). The CDR3 is made up of 15 amino acids. V shed 0 bases and J 6 bases; nucleotides not matched to a gene: 10. CDR3 region: CSARDGTRESREQYF. CDR3 bases: TGCAGTGCTAGAGACGGGACTAGGGAGAGTCGCGAGCAGTACTTC.

The rearrangement joins TRBV4-3 to TRBJ1-1; 8 nucleotides match TRBD1. V shed 0 bases and J 1 base; nucleotides not matched to a gene: 4. CDR1 and CDR2 from the germline V gene are LGHNA and YSLEER. The CDR3 contains 16 residues. CDR3 DNA sequence: TGCGCCAGCAGCCAAGATAGGACAGGGTCGAACACTGAAGCTTTCTTT. It translates to CASSQDRTGSNTEAFF.

This clonotype was recorded a few times. The chain couples TRBV5-1 to TRBJ2-1; TRBD1 might be the D (6 bases). Between the trimmed V and J ends, which lost 0 bases and 12 bases, there was a span of 13 bases. This CDR3 contains 13 residues. Germline CDR1 reads SGHRS; CDR2 reads YFSETQ. Here the CDR3 reads CASSLDQGPAQFF. CDR3 DNA sequence: TGCGCCAGCAGCTTGGATCAGGGGCCCGCGCAGTTCTTC.

The chain combines TRBV3-1 with TRBJ2-1, with unresolved D. V dropped 0 bases and J dropped 4 bases, with 10 bases sitting between them. There are 15 residues in the CDR3. In germline, CDR1 is LGHDT, CDR2 YNNKEL (reference sequence). Here the CDR3 DNA reads TGTGCCAGCAGCCAAGATCCGGCGGAATACAATGAGCAGTTCTTC. It encodes CASSQDPAEYNEQFF.

This clonotype was recorded a few times. The V and J genes are TRBV20-1 and TRBJ1-1; possible D gene TRBD1, 5 bases. V lost 1 base and J lost 10, with 13 bases in between. The CDR3 is made up of 12 amino acids. Germline CDR1 DFQATT, CDR2 SNEGSKA (reference sequence). The DNA of the CDR3 is TGCAGTGCTAGAGGCAGGGAACGGGGAGCTTTCTTT. It codes for CSARGRERGAFF.

This clonotype occurred a few times. The gene calls are TRBV5-1 and TRBJ1-1; D gene uncertain. Germline-derived CDR1 and CDR2 are SGHRS and YFSETQ. The CDR3 is 15 amino acids. The V end was cut by 3 bases, the J end by 1 base, with 13 bases between. The CDR3 region is CASSSSRTGNTEAFF. The CDR3 DNA follows: TGCGCCAGCAGCTCTTCCCGGACGGGGAACACTGAAGCTTTCTTT.

This clonotype was detected a few times. The CDR3 DNA reads as TGTGCCAGCAGTTTGACACGAACACGTAATGAAAAACTGTTTTTT. It codes for CASSLTRTRNEKLFF. The chain combines TRBV12-3 or TRBV12-4 with TRBJ1-4; D remains ambiguous. V was cut by 3 bases and J by 4 bases, with 12 bases left in between. CDR3 length equals 15 residues.

In this sample, this clonotype turned up once. J is TRBJ2-1 and V is TRBV11-3, with D perhaps being TRBD1 or TRBD2 (5 bases each). Trimming removed 1 base from V and 5 bases from J, with 12 bases in between. From germline, CDR1 is SGHNT and CDR2 YENEEA. The CDR3 runs to 15 residues. The CDR3 nucleotides read TGTGCCAGCAGCTTAGGTGGGGGAGAGAACAATGAGCAGTTCTTC. The encoded protein is CASSLGGGENNEQFF.

This chain joins TRBV12-3 or TRBV12-4 and TRBJ2-5; TRBD2 aligns across 9 bases. Trimming removed 3 bases from V and 6 bases from J; junction bases left unmatched: 8. The CDR3 contains 15 residues. The CDR3 spells CASSFPSGKVKTQYF. The CDR3 DNA follows: TGTGCCAGCAGTTTTCCTAGCGGGAAAGTAAAGACCCAGTACTTC.

This clonotype turned up a few times. The chain has TRBV25-1 and TRBJ1-4, with D possibly matching TRBD1 (5 bases). The germline V gene has CDR1 MGHDK and CDR2 SYGVNS. The CDR3 sequence is 18 residues long. The germline V and J ends were trimmed by 6 bases and 10 bases, with 30 bases remaining between them. DNA of the CDR3: TGTGCCAGCAGCGAGGCCTATCGCGGGTTGGGACGAGAAGGAAAACTGTTTTTT. Protein: CASSEAYRGLGREGKLFF. The whole variable domain, filled in from reference TRBV25-1 and TRBJ1-4, reads EADIYQTPRYLVIGTGKKITLECSQTMGHDKMYWYQQDPGMELHLIHYSYGVNSTEKGDLSSESTVSRIRTEHFPLTLESARPSHTSQYLCASSEAYRGLGREGKLFFGSGTQLSVL.

This clonotype was detected many times. A junction end diverges from the germline sequence, so it may reflect a read error. The J gene is TRBJ2-5, the V gene TRBV5-1; D possibly uses TRBD1 or TRBD2 (6 bases each). This CDR3 is built from 14 residues. Germline V gives CDR1 SGHRS, CDR2 YFSETQ. In DNA, the CDR3 is TGTGCCAGCAGTTTAGGGGGGAGTCAAGAGACCCAGTACTTC. Its protein is CASSLGGSQETQYF.

This clonotype was recorded a few times. This sequence joins TRBV20-1 and TRBJ2-7; tentatively, D is TRBD2 (6 bases). This CDR3 is 16 amino acids long. The germline CDR1 and CDR2 sequences are DFQATT and SNEGSKA (reference sequence). The V end was cut by 0 bases, the J end by 0 bases, with 15 bases between. DNA for the CDR3: TGCAGTGCTAGAGACCTTCCGGGACTTAGCTCCTACGAGCAGTACTTC. Protein sequence: CSARDLPGLSSYEQYF.

This clonotype was observed a few times. This chain connects TRBV2 to TRBJ2-7; 7 nucleotides match TRBD2. With 1 base clipped from V and 4 bases from J, the junction kept 1 base outside the gene matches. CDR1 SNHLY and CDR2 FYNNEI come from the germline V gene. The CDR3 has 13 amino acids. This chain's CDR3 is CASSEGEGYEQYF. In DNA, the CDR3 is TGTGCCAGCAGTGAAGGGGAGGGTTACGAGCAGTACTTC.

The chain is built from TRBV20-1 and TRBJ2-1; 9 bases agree with TRBD2. This CDR3 has 14 residues. The junction had 5 bases not matched to a gene; V was cut back by 7 bases and J by 1 base. The germline gives CDR1 DFQATT, CDR2 SNEGSKA (reference sequence). This chain's CDR3 is CSGETSGSYNEQFF. Here the CDR3 DNA reads TGCAGTGGCGAGACTAGCGGTTCCTACAATGAGCAGTTCTTC.

This clonotype has more than one count but fewer than ten. This chain joins TRBV7-9 and TRBJ1-1; D might be TRBD1 (6 bases). The CDR3 covers 17 residues. Germline values: CDR1 SEHNR, CDR2 FQNEAQ (reference sequence). The V and J ends lost 5 bases and 3 bases respectively, with 22 bases between them. The CDR3 coding sequence is TGTGCCAGCAGCCCCCCTACAGGGATGGACCGGGACACTGAAGCTTTCTTT. Protein sequence: CASSPPTGMDRDTEAFF.

V and J are TRBV20-1 and TRBJ2-7; possibly TRBD1 for D (6 bases). Germline V lookup: CDR1 DFQATT, CDR2 SNEGSKA (reference sequence). Trimming took off 6 bases at V and 1 base at J, with 10 bases between the two ends. CDR3 length: 12 amino acids. The CDR3 DNA reads TGCAGTGCCCCTGGACAGTCCTACGAGCAGTACTTC. Translating gives CSAPGQSYEQYF.

This clonotype was observed a few times. J is TRBJ2-3 and V is TRBV9; TRBD2 agrees at 7 bases. Unmatched junction bases numbered 9, after V lost 3 bases and J lost 5 bases. Germline CDR1 is SGDLS and CDR2 is YYNGEE. The CDR3 is 15 amino acids. CDR3 coding DNA: TGTGCCAGCAGCGCCTGGAGGGAGGGTCAAGATACGCAGTATTTT. It specifies CASSAWREGQDTQYF.

The chain combines TRBV12-3 or TRBV12-4 with TRBJ1-1, with D unclear. V lost 3 bases, J lost 11 bases, and 10 bases lay in between. The CDR3 is 11 amino acids. The CDR3 DNA reads as TGTGCCAGCAGTTTCTCAGGTCGGGCTTTCTTT. This encodes CASSFSGRAFF.